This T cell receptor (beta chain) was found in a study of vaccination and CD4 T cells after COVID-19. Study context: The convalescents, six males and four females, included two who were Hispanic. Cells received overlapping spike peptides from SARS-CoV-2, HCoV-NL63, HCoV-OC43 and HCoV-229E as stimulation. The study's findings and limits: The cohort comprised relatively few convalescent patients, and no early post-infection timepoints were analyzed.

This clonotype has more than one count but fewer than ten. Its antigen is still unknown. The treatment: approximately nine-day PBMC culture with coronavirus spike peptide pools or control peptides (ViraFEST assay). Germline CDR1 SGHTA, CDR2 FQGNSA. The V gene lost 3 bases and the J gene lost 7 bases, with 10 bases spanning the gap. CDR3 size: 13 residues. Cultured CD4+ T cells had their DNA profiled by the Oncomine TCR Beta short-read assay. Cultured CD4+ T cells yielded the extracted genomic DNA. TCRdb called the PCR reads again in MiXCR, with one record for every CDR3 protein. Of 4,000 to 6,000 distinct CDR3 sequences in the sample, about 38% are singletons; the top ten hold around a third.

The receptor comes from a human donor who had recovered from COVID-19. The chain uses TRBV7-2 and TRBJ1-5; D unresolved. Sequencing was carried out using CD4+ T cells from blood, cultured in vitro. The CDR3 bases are TGTGCCAGCAGCTTTATAGATGGACAGCCCCAGCATTTT. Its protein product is CASSFIDGQPQHF.